This T cell receptor beta chain was recorded in a study of shared clonotypes between healthy human individuals. Study-wide context: Samples came from two female and three male donors aged 18 to 49. Study outcomes and limitations: Generally, naive subsets came out with larger estimated richness than memory subsets.

Clones were read by immunoSEQ multiplex PCR, and TCRdb kept only the in-frame ones, dropping some. There are 950,000 to 1,100,000 clones in the sample; 65% to 75% occur only once, and about 1.5% lies in the top ten. Regarding this clone: Its target is unknown.

This CDR3 region has 14 residues. Trimming removed 3 bases from V and 1 base from J; junction bases left unmatched: 1. Germline V gene sequence: CDR1 SGHRS, CDR2 YFSETQ. This sequence originates from a man younger than 30 in good health. The material sequenced was memory CD4+ T cells sorted from blood. Subset indicated: CD45RA-negative fraction. The chain uses TRBV5-1 and TRBJ2-3; 8 nucleotides align to TRBD2. The CDR3 reads CASSSGGGTDTQYF. The CDR3 region has the DNA TGCGCCAGCAGCTCCGGGGGGGGCACAGATACGCAGTATTTT. Combining the CDR3 with reference TRBV5-1 and TRBJ2-3 gives the whole variable domain KAGVTQTPRYLIKTRGQQVTLSCSPISGHRSVSWYQQTPGQGLQFLFEYFSETQRNKGNFPGRFSGRQFSNSRSEMNVSTLELGDSALYLCASSSGGGTDTQYFGPGTRLTVL.